Given below is one T cell receptor (beta chain) in context. CDR1 LGHDT and CDR2 YNNKEL come from the germline V gene (reference sequence). Trimming pared 2 bases from V and 5 bases from J, leaving 6 bases between. The CDR3 contains 13 residues. A universal primer binding site was introduced by template switching. The final cDNA contained unique molecular identifiers. TCRdb reprocessed the 5' RACE reads via MiXCR and lists one record per CDR3 protein. The sample has approximately 240,000 distinct CDR3 sequences, 11% to 15% seen once; the top ten hold 8.8%. This sample is drawn from a study of identical twins.

V usage is TRBV3-1 and J usage is TRBJ1-4; D is unclear. This sequence was found in a woman younger than 30 in good health. Source material: memory (CD45RO+) T cells sorted from blood. The CDR3 sequence: CASSQQANEKLFF. In DNA form, the CDR3 reads TGTGCCAGCAGCCAACAGGCGAATGAAAAACTGTTTTTT.